The source of this TCR beta chain is a study of breast tumors, draining lymph nodes, adjacent tissues. This clonotype was seen ten or more times. The length of the CDR3 is 17 residues. Germline trimming cut 5 bases from V and 5 bases from J; bases unmatched to any gene: 8. Germline assignment: CDR1 SGHVS and CDR2 FQNEAQ. Samples came from axillary lymph nodes draining the breast cancer. TCRdb recomputed calls from the multiplex PCR reads with MiXCR, one row per CDR3 protein. The data show around 110,000 distinct CDR3 sequences, around 30% seen once. Sample: axillary lymph node tissue. The clonotype was recovered from a female donor with breast cancer. Some clones in this sample may be carry-over from other donors' samples. V usage is TRBV7-8 and J usage is TRBJ2-5; 16 bases are shared with TRBD2. This CDR3 is CASSEGTSGGAKETQYF. In DNA form, the CDR3 reads TGTGCCAGCAGCGAAGGGACTAGCGGGGGGGCCAAGGAGACCCAGTACTTC.